The 21 T cell receptor beta chains given below trace back to one sample, sequenced in a study of blood T cell repertoires in COVID-19. Assay used: immunoSEQ multiplex PCR; TCRdb lists only in-frame clones, some missing. Found here are under 300,000 clones, around 89% of them singletons; the top ten hold approximately 2.1%. The sequenced sample consisted of peripheral blood. The receptor set was obtained from a woman between 55 and 75 years old with COVID-19, enrolled during active disease.

This rearrangement joins TRBV28 to TRBJ2-6; D is uncertain. The CDR3 has 15 amino acids. V was trimmed by 2 bases and J by 0 bases, leaving 5 bases between them. The V gene's germline CDR1 is MDHEN and CDR2 SYDVKM. The CDR3 coding sequence is TGTGCCAGCAGTTTACTTAGCTCTGGGGCCAACGTCCTGACTTTC. Encoded protein: CASSLLSSGANVLTF.

This sequence joins TRBV29-1 and TRBJ2-7, with a weak D call TRBD1 (8 bases). Trimming pared 7 bases from V and 4 bases from J, leaving 14 bases between. Germline V lookup: CDR1 SQVTM, CDR2 ANQGSEA. CDR3 size: 12 residues. The CDR3 is CSAGQGGYEQYF. DNA of the CDR3: TGCAGCGCTGGACAGGGAGGGTACGAGCAGTACTTC.

CDR3 in DNA: TGTGCCAGCAGCCGGACTAGCGGGGGAGGCTACAATGAGCAGTTCTTC. Protein: CASSRTSGGGYNEQFF. This chain links TRBV5-4 with TRBJ2-1; the match to TRBD2 covers 13 bases. Germline-derived CDR1 and CDR2 are SGHNT and YYREEE (reference sequence). The trim removed 4 bases at V and 3 bases at J, leaving 4 bases unmatched. This CDR3 comprises 16 residues. Full variable domain (missing parts from reference TRBV5-4 and TRBJ2-1): ETGVTQSPTHLIKTRGQQVTLRCSSQSGHNTVSWYQQALGQGPQFIFQYYREEENGRGNFPPRFSGLQFPNYSSELNVNALELDDSALYLCASSRTSGGGYNEQFFGPGTRLTVL.

This clone is a singleton in its sample. This chain joins TRBV7-2 and TRBJ1-6; D is undetermined. The CDR3 length is 13 residues. With 2 bases removed from V and 10 bases from J, the gap between germline ends came to 9 bases. Looked up from germline, CDR1 is SGHTA and CDR2 is FQGNSA. CDR3 DNA sequence: TGTGCCAGCAGCTTAAATAGAGGGTCACCCCTCCACTTT. It encodes CASSLNRGSPLHF.

The V and J genes are TRBV20-1 and TRBJ1-6; 10 bases map to TRBD1. The V gene's germline CDR1 is DFQATT and CDR2 SNEGSKA (reference sequence). Trimming took 3 bases from V and 9 from J; bases not matched to a gene: 2. CDR3 length equals 13 residues. The CDR3 loop is CSASGQGVSPLHF. The CDR3 DNA reads TGCAGTGCTAGTGGACAGGGGGTTTCACCCCTCCACTTT.

The chain joins TRBV6-4 to TRBJ2-3; 8 bases align to TRBD2. The V segment lost 3 bases and the J segment 0 bases; nucleotides outside the gene matches: 2. Germline assignment: CDR1 MRHNA and CDR2 SNTAGT. The CDR3 covers 15 residues. DNA of the CDR3: TGTGCCAGCAGTGAAATAGCGGGAAGCACAGATACGCAGTATTTT. It translates to CASSEIAGSTDTQYF.

This CDR3 is CASTIVTREYYEQYF. CDR3 DNA: TGTGCCAGCACAATAGTAACCCGGGAGTACTACGAGCAGTACTTC. The gene calls are TRBV6-5 and TRBJ2-7, with D maybe TRBD2 (6 bases). Germline V CDR1 and CDR2: MNHEY, SVGAGI. V dropped 7 bases and J dropped 3 bases, with 19 bases sitting between them. This CDR3 region has 15 residues.

As concerns this clone: This same CDR3 is encoded by further DNA sequences in the sample. The CDR3 region is CASRDRGTDTQYF. The CDR3 DNA follows: TGTGCCAGCAGGGACAGGGGGACAGATACGCAGTATTTT. This rearrangement joins TRBV6-5 to TRBJ2-3; 10 bases map to TRBD1. With 6 bases clipped from V and 3 bases from J, the junction kept 0 bases outside the gene matches. Germline assignment: CDR1 MNHEY and CDR2 SVGAGI. The CDR3 has 13 residues.

Written as DNA, the CDR3 is TGTGCCAGCAGCTTGTTAGGGTCAGGGAAGGCCACTGAAGCTTTCTTT. The encoded protein is CASSLLGSGKATEAFF. The V call is TRBV5-4, the J call TRBJ1-1, with D tentatively TRBD1 (5 bases). Germline CDR1 and CDR2: SGHNT and YYREEE (reference sequence). There are 16 residues in the CDR3. Trimming left V 1 base short and J 4 bases short, with 17 bases between. Variable domain in full (rest from reference TRBV5-4 and TRBJ1-1): ETGVTQSPTHLIKTRGQQVTLRCSSQSGHNTVSWYQQALGQGPQFIFQYYREEENGRGNFPPRFSGLQFPNYSSELNVNALELDDSALYLCASSLLGSGKATEAFFGQGTRLTVV.

The chain recombines TRBV13 with TRBJ1-3; TRBD1 agrees at 7 bases. Germline V CDR1 and CDR2: PRHDT, FYEKMQ (reference sequence). Trimming cost V 5 bases and J 0 bases; bases outside gene matches: 16. This CDR3 is built from 19 residues. Written as DNA, the CDR3 is TGTGCCAGCAGCCCGGGGGTTGGGGACAGCTCAAACTCTGGAAACACCATATATTTT. It is translated as CASSPGVGDSSNSGNTIYF.

The chain couples TRBV7-2 to TRBJ1-4; D call uncertain. The CDR3 consists of 15 residues. The V gene lost 2 bases and the J gene lost 2 bases, with 9 bases spanning the gap. Germline loops: CDR1 SGHTA, CDR2 FQGNSA. CDR3 sequence (DNA): TGTGCCAGCAGCTTACTAGGTTCGACTAATGAAAAACTGTTTTTT. It is translated as CASSLLGSTNEKLFF.

The chain has TRBV15 and TRBJ2-7, with D uncertain. V shed 0 bases and J shed 0 bases, with 9 bases lying between them. The CDR3 consists of 15 residues. Per germline, CDR1 LNHNV and CDR2 YYDKDF (reference sequence). The CDR3 coding sequence is TGTGCCACCAGCAGAGATCCAGGTAGCTCCTACGAGCAGTACTTC. This codes for CATSRDPGSSYEQYF. Full variable domain (missing parts from reference TRBV15 and TRBJ2-7): DAMVIQNPRYQVTQFGKPVTLSCSQTLNHNVMYWYQQKSSQAPKLLFHYYDKDFNNEADTPDNFQSRRPNTSFCFLDIRSPGLGDTAMYLCATSRDPGSSYEQYFGPGTRLTVT.

The CDR3 DNA is TGTGCCAGCAGTTACTCCCGGAGCCCTAACTATGGCTACACCTTC. It is translated as CASSYSRSPNYGYTF. This sequence joins TRBV6-5 and TRBJ1-2; D ambiguous. Per germline, CDR1 MNHEY and CDR2 SVGAGI. This CDR3 has 15 residues. V lost 0 bases and J 0 bases, leaving 8 bases between the germline ends.

V is TRBV15 and J is TRBJ2-7; weak D call: TRBD1 (6 bases). Trimming removed 3 bases at V and 5 bases at J, with 17 bases between. CDR3 length: 15 amino acids. Germline V gives CDR1 LNHNV, CDR2 YYDKDF (reference sequence). CDR3 protein: CATSRSRQEPDEQYF. The CDR3 coding sequence is TGTGCCACCAGCAGGTCAAGACAGGAGCCTGACGAGCAGTACTTC.

The rearrangement links TRBV18 to TRBJ2-1, with TRBD2 as a possible D gene (6 bases). Germline loops: CDR1 KGHSH, CDR2 LQKENI. There are 15 residues in the CDR3. The V gene lost 3 bases and the J gene lost 9 bases, with 18 bases spanning the gap. The chain's CDR3 is CASSPLASAMGEQFF. The CDR3 DNA reads as TGTGCCAGCTCACCCCTGGCTAGCGCCATGGGTGAGCAGTTCTTC.

This rearrangement joins TRBV4-1 to TRBJ1-1, with 9 bases matching TRBD1. The germline CDR1 and CDR2 sequences are MGHRA and YSYEKL. The trim removed 4 bases at V and 1 base at J, leaving 1 base unmatched. The CDR3 has 14 amino acids. CDR3 region: CASSLGQGNTEAFF. DNA of the CDR3: TGCGCCAGCAGCCTGGGACAGGGGAACACTGAAGCTTTCTTT.

The gene calls are TRBV11-1 and TRBJ1-1; no definite D call. The germline gives CDR1 SGHAT, CDR2 FQDESV (reference sequence). This CDR3 has 12 amino acids. The germline V and J ends were trimmed by 3 bases and 2 bases, with 4 bases remaining between them. The CDR3 here is CASSFPNTEAFF. CDR3 sequence (DNA): TGTGCCAGCAGCTTCCCAAACACTGAAGCTTTCTTT.

The rearrangement uses TRBV7-9 and TRBJ1-2, with D possibly being TRBD1 (6 bases). This CDR3 region has 13 residues. Deletions cut 5 bases from V and 3 bases from J, with 10 bases between. Germline CDR1 SEHNR, CDR2 FQNEAQ (reference sequence). The CDR3: CASSPWTDYGYTF. CDR3 in DNA: TGTGCCAGCAGCCCGTGGACAGACTATGGCTACACCTTC.

A few counts support this clone. The chain has TRBV6-5 and TRBJ2-3; TRBD2 matches 7 bases. CDR3 length: 13 amino acids. Germline CDR1 reads MNHEY; CDR2 reads SVGAGI. V was clipped by 8 bases and J by 0 bases; unmatched bases: 2. CDR3 sequence (DNA): TGTGCCAGCGACGGGGGGAGCACAGATACGCAGTATTTT. Encoded protein: CASDGGSTDTQYF.

A few counts support this clone. This chain joins TRBV7-3 and TRBJ1-1, with D perhaps TRBD1 (6 bases). The CDR3 is 13 amino acids. Germline CDR1 and CDR2: SGHTA and FQGTGA. V shed 0 bases and J shed 10 bases, with 12 bases lying between them. The CDR3 loop reads CASSLTRTGPAFF. CDR3 sequence (DNA): TGTGCCAGCAGCTTAACTCGAACAGGGCCAGCTTTCTTT.

The J gene is TRBJ1-1, the V gene TRBV18; a possible D gene is TRBD1 (6 bases). V lost 2 bases, J lost 5 bases, and 18 bases lay in between. The germline V gene has CDR1 KGHSH and CDR2 LQKENI. The CDR3 loop spans 16 amino acids. This CDR3 reads CASSPITFRGGTEAFF. The CDR3 DNA sequence: TGTGCCAGCTCACCAATAACCTTCAGGGGAGGGACTGAAGCTTTCTTT.